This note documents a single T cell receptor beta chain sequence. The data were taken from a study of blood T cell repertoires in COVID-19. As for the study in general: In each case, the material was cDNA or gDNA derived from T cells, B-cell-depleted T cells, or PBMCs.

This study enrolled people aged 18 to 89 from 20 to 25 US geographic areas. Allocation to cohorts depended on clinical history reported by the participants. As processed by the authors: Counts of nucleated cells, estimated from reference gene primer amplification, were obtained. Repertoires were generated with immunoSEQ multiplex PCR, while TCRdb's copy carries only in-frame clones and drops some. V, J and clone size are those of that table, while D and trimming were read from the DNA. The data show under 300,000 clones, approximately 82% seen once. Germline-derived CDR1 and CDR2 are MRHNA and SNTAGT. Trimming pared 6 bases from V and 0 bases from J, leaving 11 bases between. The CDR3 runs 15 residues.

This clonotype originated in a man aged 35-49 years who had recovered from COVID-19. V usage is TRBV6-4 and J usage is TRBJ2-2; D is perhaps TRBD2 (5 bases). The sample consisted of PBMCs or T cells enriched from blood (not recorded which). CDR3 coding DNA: TGTGCCAGCAGCGGTGGAGGATCGAACACCGGGGAGCTGTTTTTT. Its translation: CASSGGGSNTGELFF.